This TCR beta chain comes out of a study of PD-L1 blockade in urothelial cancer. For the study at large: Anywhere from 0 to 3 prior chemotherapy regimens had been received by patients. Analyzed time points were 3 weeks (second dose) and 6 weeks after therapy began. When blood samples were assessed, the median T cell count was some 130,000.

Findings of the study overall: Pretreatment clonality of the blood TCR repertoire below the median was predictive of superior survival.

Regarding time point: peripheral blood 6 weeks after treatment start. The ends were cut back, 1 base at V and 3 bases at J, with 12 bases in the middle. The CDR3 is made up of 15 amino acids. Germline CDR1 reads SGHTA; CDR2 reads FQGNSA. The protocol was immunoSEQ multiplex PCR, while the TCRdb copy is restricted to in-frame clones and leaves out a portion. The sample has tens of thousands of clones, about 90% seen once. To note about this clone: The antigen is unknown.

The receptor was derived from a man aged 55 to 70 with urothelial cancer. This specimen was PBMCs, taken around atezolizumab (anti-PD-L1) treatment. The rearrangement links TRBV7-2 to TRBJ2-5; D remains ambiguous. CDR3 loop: CASSLGASYEETQYF. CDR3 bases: TGTGCCAGCAGCTTAGGGGCCAGTTACGAAGAGACCCAGTACTTC. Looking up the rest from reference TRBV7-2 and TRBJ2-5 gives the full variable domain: GAGVSQSPSNKVTEKGKDVELRCDPISGHTALYWYRQSLGQGLEFLIYFQGNSAPDKSGLPSDRFSAERTGGSVSTLTIQRTQQEDSAVYLCASSLGASYEETQYFGPGTRLLVL.